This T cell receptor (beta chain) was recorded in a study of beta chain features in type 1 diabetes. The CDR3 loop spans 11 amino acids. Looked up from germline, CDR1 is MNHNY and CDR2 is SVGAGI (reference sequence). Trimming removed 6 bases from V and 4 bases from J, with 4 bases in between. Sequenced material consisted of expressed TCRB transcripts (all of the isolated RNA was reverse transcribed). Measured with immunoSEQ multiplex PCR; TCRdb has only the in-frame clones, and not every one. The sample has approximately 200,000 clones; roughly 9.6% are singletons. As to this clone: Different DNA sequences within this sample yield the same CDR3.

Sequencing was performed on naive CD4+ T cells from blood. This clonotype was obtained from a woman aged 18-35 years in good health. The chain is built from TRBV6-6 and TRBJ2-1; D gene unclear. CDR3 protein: CASSLYNEQFF. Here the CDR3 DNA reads TGTGCCAGCAGCCTTTACAATGAGCAGTTCTTC.